These 7 T cell receptor beta chains share one sample of origin, sequenced in a study of T cell repertoires in cytomegalovirus infection. MiXCR, applied by TCRdb to the reads, yields one record per CDR3 protein. This sample has 480,000 or so distinct CDR3 sequences, with about 10% found just once. Sequencing used PBMCs. The receptors were sampled from a human donor in good health (CMV status not recorded). Some clones in this sample may be carry-over from other donors' samples.

This clonotype was counted many times. The chain carries TRBV11-2 and TRBJ2-7; D remains ambiguous. The V and J ends lost 0 bases and 6 bases respectively, with 9 bases between them. CDR1 is SGHAT and CDR2 is FQNNGV in the germline V gene. There are 13 residues in the CDR3. The CDR3 DNA is TGTGCCAGCAGCTTAGAAGGCTTCTTCGAGCAGTACTTC. It translates to CASSLEGFFEQYF. Complete variable domain (other parts from reference TRBV11-2 and TRBJ2-7): EAGVAQSPRYKIIEKRQSVAFWCNPISGHATLYWYQQILGQGPKLLIQFQNNGVVDDSQLPKDRFSAERLKGVDSTLKIQPAKLEDSAVYLCASSLEGFFEQYFGPGTRLTVT.

This clonotype was seen at least ten times. The chain employs TRBV5-1 and TRBJ1-2, with TRBD1 identical over 8 bases. The CDR3 spans 15 residues. Losses at the gene ends were 0 bases for V and 7 bases for J; bases not matched to a gene: 8. Germline CDR1 SGHRS, CDR2 YFSETQ. CDR3 loop: CASSLEGQGASGYTF. The CDR3 DNA follows: TGCGCCAGCAGCTTGGAGGGCCAGGGGGCAAGTGGCTACACCTTC.

This clonotype has at least ten counts. This chain joins TRBV7-6 and TRBJ2-7; TRBD1 aligns across 9 bases. CDR3 size: 15 residues. CDR1 and CDR2 from the germline V gene are SGHVS and FNYEAQ. With V trimmed by 5 bases and J by 7 bases, 12 bases remained unmatched. The CDR3: CASSGRRDRVLEQYF. Here the CDR3 DNA reads TGTGCCAGCAGCGGTCGCCGGGACAGGGTTTTGGAGCAGTACTTC.

This clonotype was counted at least ten times. The chain couples TRBV5-5 to TRBJ2-1; TRBD1 matches at 7 bases. V shed 3 bases, J shed 10 bases, and the junction held 13 bases outside the gene matches. CDR3 length: 15 amino acids. CDR1 and CDR2 from the germline V gene are SGHKS and YYEKEE (reference sequence). The CDR3 protein is CASSSLGQLEREQFF. CDR3 sequence (DNA): TGTGCCAGCAGCTCCCTGGGACAGCTAGAGCGGGAGCAGTTCTTC.

Details on this clonotype: A much larger clonotype is one base distant, so this may be a read error. Without the conserved terminal phenylalanine or tryptophan, this CDR3 likely stems from a read error. The chain carries TRBV6-1 and TRBJ2-7, with D tentatively TRBD1 (5 bases). The germline CDR1 and CDR2 sequences are MNHNS and SASEGT. V was trimmed by 4 bases and J by 7 bases, leaving 17 bases between them. There are 14 residues in the CDR3. The CDR3 region is CASSGPGRVEEQYS. CDR3 coding DNA: TGTGCCAGCAGTGGACCCGGCAGGGTGGAGGAGCAGTACTCC.

This clonotype has ten or more counts. This chain uses TRBV6-6 with TRBJ2-3; a possible D gene is TRBD1 (5 bases). The CDR3 sequence is 14 residues long. Trimming removed 5 bases at V and 1 base at J, with 10 bases between. The germline gives CDR1 MNHNY, CDR2 SVGAGI (reference sequence). The CDR3 region has the DNA TGTGCCAGCAGTGACAGCAGGGGCACAGATACGCAGTATTTT. Its protein is CASSDSRGTDTQYF.

This clonotype was counted once. This chain connects TRBV7-8 to TRBJ2-2, with D perhaps matching TRBD1 or TRBD2 (5 bases each). The CDR3 spans 18 residues. Germline lookup yields CDR1 SGHVS and CDR2 FQNEAQ. Between the trimmed V and J ends, which lost 5 bases and 0 bases, there was a span of 19 bases. CDR3 DNA sequence: TGTGCCAGCAGCCCCATCGAGTGGCAGGGAGCGAACACCGGGGAGCTGTTTTTT. Its translation is CASSPIEWQGANTGELFF.